This passage covers 5 T cell receptor beta chains from one sample sequenced in a study of response to subunit inactivated influenza vaccine (dated by TCRdb to about 2018). Receptor libraries were prepared by RT-PCR. Data came from an Illumina HiSeq 2500. TCRdb reran the public reads through fastp at Q25 and MiXCR, keeping productive beta chains. Rows with a matching CDR3 protein are joined into one entry that keeps the most common DNA and genes. The sample data list approximately 500,000 distinct CDR3 sequences, and around 15% of these were observed just once. The ten largest clonotypes hold around 10% of the sample. Sequenced material: PBMCs from blood, taken approximately 13 days after vaccination. The receptors come from a man aged 50 or older who received an inactivated influenza vaccine. Donor details come from another sample of the same person, matched by shared clones.

Many counts were recorded for this clonotype. The chain carries TRBV29-1 and TRBJ2-2, with D possibly being TRBD1 (6 bases). The CDR3 consists of 13 residues. The V end was cut by 6 bases, the J end by 0 bases, with 8 bases between. CDR1 SQVTM and CDR2 ANQGSEA come from the germline V gene. Written as DNA, the CDR3 is TGCAGCGTCGGACAGACGAACACCGGGGAGCTGTTTTTT. Translating it yields CSVGQTNTGELFF.

This clonotype was detected only a few times. The chain has TRBV11-2 and TRBJ2-2; TRBD2 aligns across 8 bases. CDR1 and CDR2 from the germline V gene are SGHAT and FQNNGV. The CDR3 covers 16 residues. V gave up 6 bases and J gave up 4 bases; unmatched junction bases: 10. Here the CDR3 DNA reads TGTGCCAGCAGGCCCCTTCGGGGGGGCCCCACCGGGGAGCTGTTTTTT. It is translated as CASRPLRGGPTGELFF.

Written as DNA, the CDR3 is TGTGCCATCAGTGTGGACGCGAACACTGAAGCTTTCTTT. As protein: CAISVDANTEAFF. The rearrangement uses TRBV10-3 and TRBJ1-1; D gene uncertain. Trimming cost V 4 bases and J 1 base, with 7 bases left between them. This CDR3 is built from 13 residues. Germline values: CDR1 ENHRY, CDR2 SYGVKD.

Only a few counts were recorded for this clonotype. V is TRBV4-2 and J is TRBJ2-3; maybe TRBD1 (5 bases). Germline V gene sequence: CDR1 LGHNA, CDR2 YNFKEQ. Trimming shortened V by 3 bases and J by 8 bases, and 12 bases separated the two germline ends. This CDR3 is 13 amino acids long. The CDR3 is CASSQTDFGTQYF. CDR3 DNA: TGTGCCAGCAGCCAGACAGATTTCGGTACGCAGTATTTT.

The chain has TRBV28 and TRBJ2-4; 8 bases map to TRBD1. The CDR3 is 15 residues long. Trimming took 6 bases from V and 6 from J; bases not matched to a gene: 10. Germline CDR1 and CDR2: MDHEN and SYDVKM. As DNA, the CDR3 is TGTGCCAGCAGCCAGACAGGGGTTTCCCTAAACATTCAGTACTTC. This encodes CASSQTGVSLNIQYF.